The clone carrying this T cell receptor (beta chain) was counted a few times. The antigen is undetermined. This sample is part of a study of T cell repertoires in cytomegalovirus infection. Across the whole study: Recently identified HLA-C-restricted CMV epitopes were among the peptides used. Matching HLA type, along with CMV infection, was indicated by public TCR beta signatures.

Germline CDR1 is SGHVS and CDR2 is FQNEAQ. The CDR3 runs 13 residues. The V and J ends lost 5 bases and 6 bases respectively, with 12 bases between them. TCRdb reprocessed the reads via MiXCR and lists one record per CDR3 protein. Of under 200,000 distinct CDR3 sequences in the sample, roughly a fifth were seen once. Study findings and constraints: The cumulative frequency of public TCR beta families distinguished individuals who carried CMV together with the relevant HLA.

The chain employs TRBV7-8 and TRBJ2-3; D is unresolved. This material consisted of CD8+ T cells from cultured PBMCs, taken from culture after CMV antigen stimulation. The sequence derives from a human donor in good health (CMV status not recorded). Some clones in this sample may be carry-over from other donors' samples. The CDR3 protein is CASSPRRLDTQYF. CDR3 DNA: TGTGCCAGCAGCCCCCGTCGGCTTGATACGCAGTATTTT.